The 30 T cell receptor beta chains presented below share a single source sample, sequenced in a study of T cells in localized non-small cell lung cancer. Libraries were prepared by immunoSEQ multiplex PCR; TCRdb keeps only in-frame clonotypes and omits some of them. The sample includes under 3,000 clones, roughly two fifths seen only once; the top ten take approximately 12%. Sequencing used lung tumor tissue, obtained before any cancer treatment. The receptors come from a male donor aged 60 or older with stage I squamous cell lung carcinoma.

V usage is TRBV5-1 and J usage is TRBJ1-1; 7 nucleotides match TRBD1. The germline CDR1 and CDR2 sequences are SGHRS and YFSETQ. The CDR3 sequence is 15 residues long. The V segment lost 2 bases and the J segment 6 bases; nucleotides outside the gene matches: 10. Here the CDR3 reads CASSLLTGQNAEAFF. The DNA of the CDR3 is TGCGCCAGCAGCTTATTGACAGGGCAGAATGCTGAAGCTTTCTTT.

This rearrangement joins TRBV28 to TRBJ1-4; D possibly corresponds to TRBD1 (5 bases). The germline CDR1 and CDR2 sequences are MDHEN and SYDVKM. V was pared by 6 bases and J by 5 bases, with 13 bases between. This CDR3 has 14 residues. CDR3 sequence reads: CASRRGDWNEKLFF. DNA of the CDR3: TGTGCCAGCAGACGGGGGGATTGGAATGAAAAACTGTTTTTT.

By proportion, this clone is medium-sized (0.01 to 0.1%). The chain links TRBV11-3 to TRBJ2-7, with D possibly TRBD2 on 5 matching bases. This CDR3 is built from 14 residues. V lost 5 bases to trimming and J lost 1 base, with 12 bases between them. CDR1 is SGHNT, CDR2 YENEEA, per germline. DNA for the CDR3: TGTGCCAGCAGCACGTCAGGACTTTCCTACGAGCAGTACTTC. Amino acid sequence: CASSTSGLSYEQYF. Complete variable domain (other parts from reference TRBV11-3 and TRBJ2-7): EAGVVQSPRYKIIEKKQPVAFWCNPISGHNTLYWYLQNLGQGPELLIRYENEEAVDDSQLPKDRFSAERLKGVDSTLKIQPAELGDSAVYLCASSTSGLSYEQYFGPGTRLTVT.

This clone was recorded a few times. CDR3 in amino acids: CAWRKVGWGETEAFF. CDR3 nucleotide sequence: TGTGCCTGGAGGAAGGTAGGGTGGGGGGAAACTGAAGCTTTCTTT. V gene TRBV30 combines with J gene TRBJ1-1, with D possibly being TRBD1 (5 bases). This CDR3 has 15 residues. Between the trimmed V and J ends, which lost 3 bases and 5 bases, there was a span of 19 bases. Germline CDR1 and CDR2: GTSNPN and SVGIG (reference sequence).

There are a few counts of this clone. This rearrangement joins TRBV9 to TRBJ1-6; D possibly corresponds to TRBD1 (6 bases). The germline V and J ends were trimmed by 5 bases and 5 bases, with 17 bases remaining between them. Germline V CDR1 and CDR2: SGDLS, YYNGEE. The CDR3 has 16 amino acids. The CDR3: CASSLAQGRDNSPLHF. In DNA form, the CDR3 reads TGTGCCAGCAGTTTAGCGCAGGGGAGGGATAATTCACCCCTCCACTTT.

The V call is TRBV28, the J call TRBJ1-4; perhaps TRBD1 as D (6 bases). V was cut by 5 bases and J by 13 bases, with 14 bases left in between. Germline V gene sequence: CDR1 MDHEN, CDR2 SYDVKM. The CDR3 contains 12 residues. In DNA form, the CDR3 reads TGTGCCAGCAGTAAACAGGGACGGGTACTGTTTTTT. Protein sequence: CASSKQGRVLFF.

V is TRBV25-1 and J is TRBJ2-7; D is tentatively TRBD1 or TRBD2 (5 bases each). The CDR3 extends over 18 amino acids. CDR1 is MGHDK and CDR2 is SYGVNS in the germline V gene. Trimming pared 5 bases from V and 0 bases from J, leaving 23 bases between. The DNA of the CDR3 is TGTGCCAGCAGTAGCCATGGGGGATCCGGACGGAGCTCCTACGAGCAGTACTTC. Translation: CASSSHGGSGRSSYEQYF.

The rearrangement joins TRBV28 to TRBJ2-3; 11 bases align to TRBD2. The CDR3 sequence is 18 residues long. Trimming cost V 6 bases and J 4 bases; bases outside gene matches: 15. Germline V lookup: CDR1 MDHEN, CDR2 SYDVKM. The CDR3 sequence: CASSLTAELAGEPDTQYF. CDR3 coding DNA: TGTGCCAGCAGCCTTACGGCGGAACTAGCGGGGGAACCAGATACGCAGTATTTT.

The rearrangement links TRBV18 to TRBJ2-7; the D gene could be TRBD1 or TRBD2 (7 bases each). Germline V lookup: CDR1 KGHSH, CDR2 LQKENI. This CDR3 has 14 residues. V dropped 3 bases and J dropped 3 bases, with 12 bases sitting between them. CDR3 DNA: TGTGCCAGCTCACCGCAGGGGGGGAACTACGAGCAGTACTTC. Its translation is CASSPQGGNYEQYF.

This clone is termed medium-sized. This chain connects TRBV6-8 to TRBJ1-4; no reliable D call. V dropped 3 bases and J dropped 6 bases, with 14 bases sitting between them. Germline lookup yields CDR1 MNHGY and CDR2 SAAAGT. The CDR3 loop spans 15 amino acids. The CDR3 spells CASSYGRKSDEKLFF. DNA for the CDR3: TGTGCCAGCAGTTATGGCAGGAAATCCGATGAAAAACTGTTTTTT.

This clone was counted a few times. In DNA form, the CDR3 reads TGTGCCAGCAGTCCTTCAGGGGAGGCAGATACGCAGTATTTT. Translation: CASSPSGEADTQYF. The rearrangement links TRBV28 to TRBJ2-3; D may correspond to TRBD1 or TRBD2 (6 bases each). Germline V gene data show CDR1 as MDHEN and CDR2 as SYDVKM. Between the trimmed V and J ends, which lost 5 bases and 4 bases, there was a span of 13 bases. The CDR3 has 14 residues.

The genes are TRBV6-8 and TRBJ1-5, with D possibly matching TRBD1 (6 bases). Germline V gene lookup returns CDR1 MNHGY and CDR2 SAAAGT. With 10 bases removed from V and 2 bases from J, the gap between germline ends came to 12 bases. The CDR3 runs to 13 residues. The CDR3 is CAISQGRNQPQHF. CDR3 DNA: TGTGCCATCTCACAGGGTCGCAATCAGCCCCAGCATTTT.

Remarks on this clone: The same CDR3 also results from other DNA sequences found in this sample. V gene TRBV18 combines with J gene TRBJ1-2; D unclear. This CDR3 region has 12 residues. Per germline, CDR1 KGHSH and CDR2 LQKENI. Trimming removed 2 bases from V and 6 bases from J, with 7 bases in between. The CDR3 DNA is TGTGCCAGCTCACCAAGGCAGGATGGCTACACCTTC. This translates into CASSPRQDGYTF.

This clone was picked up a small number of times. The chain carries TRBV6-8 and TRBJ2-2; D unclear. V lost 4 bases to trimming and J lost 1 base, with 13 bases between them. Germline V gene sequence: CDR1 MNHGY, CDR2 SAAAGT. The CDR3 consists of 16 residues. Here the CDR3 reads CASSSTGSGNTGELFF. CDR3 in DNA: TGTGCCAGCAGTTCTACCGGCTCTGGGAACACCGGGGAGCTGTTTTTT.

This clone was counted only a few times. The chain carries TRBV19 and TRBJ1-1, with D perhaps matching TRBD1 (6 bases). Looked up from germline, CDR1 is LNHDA and CDR2 is SQIVND (reference sequence). Trimming pared 4 bases from V and 1 base from J, leaving 13 bases between. This CDR3 is built from 15 residues. The CDR3 nucleotides are TGTGCCAGTAGTACTATTACAGGGTCGAACACTGAAGCTTTCTTT. Translated: CASSTITGSNTEAFF.

This clone appeared a few times. The V gene is TRBV6-8, the J gene TRBJ1-1, with D perhaps TRBD1 (5 bases). The CDR3 extends over 15 amino acids. The germline CDR1 and CDR2 sequences are MNHGY and SAAAGT. The V and J ends lost 2 bases and 3 bases respectively, with 13 bases between them. The CDR3 spells CASSYGAGRYTEAFF. The CDR3 DNA is TGTGCCAGCAGTTACGGGGCAGGGCGTTACACTGAAGCTTTCTTT.

This clone was counted a few times. This sequence joins TRBV11-3 and TRBJ1-1; possible D gene TRBD1, 6 bases. The CDR3 length is 14 residues. Germline V lookup: CDR1 SGHNT, CDR2 YENEEA. Trimming removed 3 bases from V and 5 bases from J, with 13 bases in between. The CDR3 DNA reads TGTGCCAGCAGCTTTGGGAACAGGGTGACTGAAGCTTTCTTT. It is translated as CASSFGNRVTEAFF.

V usage is TRBV10-2 and J usage is TRBJ1-6, with TRBD1 as a possible D gene (6 bases). The CDR3 has 14 residues. Germline V lookup: CDR1 WSHSY, CDR2 SAAADI. The ends were cut back, 6 bases at V and 8 bases at J, with 14 bases in the middle. In DNA form, the CDR3 reads TGCGCCAGCAGCTCGACAGGCCGGGATTCACCCCTCCACTTT. It codes for CASSSTGRDSPLHF.

This chain uses TRBV9 with TRBJ1-5; TRBD1 is a possible D gene (5 bases). The CDR3 has 14 residues. Looked up from germline, CDR1 is SGDLS and CDR2 is YYNGEE. The V gene lost 4 bases and the J gene lost 5 bases, with 13 bases spanning the gap. CDR3 loop: CASSTGLRDQPQHF. CDR3 sequence (DNA): TGTGCCAGCAGCACGGGACTAAGGGATCAGCCCCAGCATTTT.

This clone has more than one count but fewer than ten. The chain has TRBV23-1 and TRBJ2-7, with no clear D. TRBV23-1 is an open reading frame, and its role is uncertain. This CDR3 comprises 13 residues. With 5 bases removed from V and 3 bases from J, the gap between germline ends came to 11 bases. The CDR3 protein is CASSKDGDYEQYF. CDR3 DNA: TGCGCCAGCAGTAAGGACGGAGACTACGAGCAGTACTTC.

The J gene is TRBJ1-2, the V gene TRBV10-3, with D maybe TRBD1 (5 bases). The germline V and J ends were trimmed by 3 bases and 4 bases, with 12 bases remaining between them. The CDR3 is 14 amino acids. Germline CDR1 reads ENHRY; CDR2 reads SYGVKD. Here the CDR3 DNA reads TGTGCCATCAGTGAAGCGGGGGTCGGCTATGGCTACACCTTC. Translating it yields CAISEAGVGYGYTF.

The chain employs TRBV7-6 and TRBJ2-3; 9 nucleotides match TRBD2. The CDR3 extends over 18 amino acids. Germline trimming cut 3 bases from V and 2 bases from J; bases unmatched to any gene: 12. Germline values: CDR1 SGHVS, CDR2 FNYEAQ. Here the CDR3 DNA reads TGTGCCAGCAGCTTGGGGGCTCATCTAGCGGGGTTCACAGATACGCAGTATTTT. Translation: CASSLGAHLAGFTDTQYF.

The CDR3 here is CSGKGGGNTIYF. CDR3 DNA sequence: TGCAGCGGTAAGGGTGGCGGAAACACCATATATTTT. The chain combines TRBV29-1 with TRBJ1-3; D is undetermined. The germline V gene has CDR1 SQVTM and CDR2 ANQGSEA. The ends were cut back, 7 bases at V and 4 bases at J, with 11 bases in the middle. The CDR3 is 12 amino acids.

Only a few counts were recorded for this clone. The genes are TRBV2 and TRBJ1-6; the match to TRBD1 covers 7 bases. Germline CDR1 SNHLY, CDR2 FYNNEI. The CDR3 length is 14 residues. V shed 3 bases and J 9 bases; nucleotides not matched to a gene: 5. The CDR3 region has the DNA TGTGCCAGCAGTGAGCAGGGGGAGGGTTCACCCCTCCACTTT. Translation gives CASSEQGEGSPLHF.

The chain combines TRBV18 with TRBJ1-5, with D perhaps TRBD1 (5 bases). The germline gives CDR1 KGHSH, CDR2 LQKENI. This CDR3 region has 15 residues. Trimming cost V 0 bases and J 6 bases, with 12 bases left between them. CDR3 region: CASSPPGGAGQPQHF. DNA for the CDR3: TGTGCCAGCTCACCACCGGGAGGGGCCGGTCAGCCCCAGCATTTT.

The chain recombines TRBV19 with TRBJ2-7, with D hard to call. This CDR3 has 13 residues. Trimming took off 5 bases at V and 1 base at J, with 9 bases between the two ends. In germline, CDR1 is LNHDA, CDR2 SQIVND (reference sequence). The CDR3 loop reads CASSYGRSYEQYF. The CDR3 DNA reads TGTGCCAGTAGTTATGGTAGATCCTACGAGCAGTACTTC.

The rearrangement uses TRBV5-1 and TRBJ2-2; 11 bases match TRBD2. This CDR3 spans 17 amino acids. Germline CDR1 SGHRS, CDR2 YFSETQ. V was clipped by 4 bases and J by 4 bases; unmatched bases: 9. CDR3 sequence: CASSGSIAGGPTGELFF. The CDR3 DNA is TGCGCCAGCAGCGGGAGTATAGCGGGGGGGCCCACCGGGGAGCTGTTTTTT. Drawing the rest from reference TRBV5-1 and TRBJ2-2, the complete variable domain is KAGVTQTPRYLIKTRGQQVTLSCSPISGHRSVSWYQQTPGQGLQFLFEYFSETQRNKGNFPGRFSGRQFSNSRSEMNVSTLELGDSALYLCASSGSIAGGPTGELFFGEGSRLTVL.

Only a few counts were recorded for this clone. This chain links TRBV6-8 with TRBJ2-1; D uncertain. The CDR3 extends over 14 amino acids. The V end lost 5 bases, the J end lost 0 bases, and 8 bases lay between the germline ends. Germline V gene lookup returns CDR1 MNHGY and CDR2 SAAAGT. The CDR3 is CASSGLSSYNEQFF. CDR3 DNA sequence: TGTGCCAGCAGTGGCCTTAGCTCCTACAATGAGCAGTTCTTC.

This clone was counted only a few times. The chain recombines TRBV6-8 with TRBJ1-5, with D perhaps matching TRBD1 (5 bases). From germline, CDR1 is MNHGY and CDR2 SAAAGT. Deletions cut 6 bases from V and 6 bases from J, with 12 bases between. The CDR3 loop spans 13 amino acids. CDR3 DNA sequence: TGTGCCAGCAGCAGACAGTTCTCTCAGCCCCAGCATTTT. Translation gives CASSRQFSQPQHF.

This clone has only one observation. The chain recombines TRBV4-1 with TRBJ1-1, with D perhaps matching TRBD1 (5 bases). This CDR3 region has 15 residues. CDR1 and CDR2 from the germline V gene are MGHRA and YSYEKL. With 3 bases removed from V and 7 bases from J, the gap between germline ends came to 18 bases. DNA of the CDR3: TGCGCCAGCAGCCACCCGGGACTGATAGATAGTGAAGCTTTCTTT. The encoded protein is CASSHPGLIDSEAFF.